The 18 T cell receptor beta chains presented below share a single source sample, sequenced in a study of radiotherapy plus CTLA-4 blockade in lung cancer. Sequencing was performed with immunoSEQ multiplex PCR; in TCRdb, only in-frame clones are kept and a portion is missing. This sample carries 50,000 to 70,000 clones, about 80% of them seen once, and the ten largest clones take less than 7.5%. Material: peripheral blood, obtained from a patient treated with radiotherapy plus ipilimumab. These receptors came from a human donor with non-small cell lung cancer whose response to radiotherapy plus ipilimumab could not be evaluated.

The chain joins TRBV7-2 to TRBJ2-5; D remains ambiguous. The V gene's germline CDR1 is SGHTA and CDR2 FQGNSA. The CDR3 totals 12 residues. V was pared by 5 bases and J by 4 bases, with 8 bases between. The CDR3 sequence: CASSPHRETQYF. DNA for the CDR3: TGTGCCAGCAGCCCACATCGAGAGACCCAGTACTTC.

The V call is TRBV19, the J call TRBJ2-1, with D hard to call. The length of the CDR3 is 11 residues. Germline V gene lookup returns CDR1 LNHDA and CDR2 SQIVND (reference sequence). The CDR3 spells CSSSSYNEQFF. In nucleotides, the CDR3 is TGTTCCTCCTCCTCCTACAATGAGCAGTTCTTC.

This clone was recorded a few times. In DNA, the CDR3 is TGTGCCAGCAGTTACGGCGGGAGGGATCCTTACGAGCAGTACTTC. Amino acids: CASSYGGRDPYEQYF. The chain joins TRBV28 to TRBJ2-7; 9 bases align to TRBD2. The germline CDR1 and CDR2 sequences are MDHEN and SYDVKM. V shed 4 bases and J 4 bases; nucleotides not matched to a gene: 8. The CDR3 contains 15 residues.

In this sample, this clone turned up once. V usage is TRBV5-1 and J usage is TRBJ2-1; D is ambiguous. Germline-derived CDR1 and CDR2 are SGHRS and YFSETQ. V dropped 2 bases and J dropped 0 bases, with 12 bases sitting between them. The length of the CDR3 is 16 residues. CDR3 amino acids: CASSFNAASSYNEQFF. The CDR3 nucleotides are TGCGCCAGCAGCTTTAATGCAGCGAGCTCCTACAATGAGCAGTTCTTC.

This clone counts as medium-sized. The chain joins TRBV28 to TRBJ2-7, with D possibly TRBD1 on 6 matching bases. This CDR3 has 11 residues. Germline V gene data show CDR1 as MDHEN and CDR2 as SYDVKM. The germline V and J ends were trimmed by 6 bases and 4 bases, with 7 bases remaining between them. In nucleotides, the CDR3 is TGTGCCAGCAGAGGACAGTACGAGCAGTACTTC. The encoded protein is CASRGQYEQYF.

CDR3 sequence reads: CASSLRSSGSWDEQFF. The CDR3 DNA is TGTGCCAGCAGCTTGCGATCCAGCGGGAGTTGGGATGAGCAGTTCTTC. The chain joins TRBV5-4 to TRBJ2-1; TRBD2 matches at 8 bases. V lost 1 base to trimming and J lost 8 bases; unmatched junction nucleotides: 11. Germline loops: CDR1 SGHNT, CDR2 YYREEE (reference sequence). The CDR3 sequence is 16 residues long. Full variable domain (remainder filled in from reference TRBV5-4 and TRBJ2-1): ETGVTQSPTHLIKTRGQQVTLRCSSQSGHNTVSWYQQALGQGPQFIFQYYREEENGRGNFPPRFSGLQFPNYSSELNVNALELDDSALYLCASSLRSSGSWDEQFFGPGTRLTVL.

The rearrangement uses TRBV7-7 and TRBJ2-1; perhaps TRBD1 as D (6 bases). The CDR3 runs 14 residues. Germline CDR1 is SSHAT and CDR2 is FNYEAQ (reference sequence). The V end was cut by 5 bases, the J end by 10 bases, with 18 bases between. The CDR3 DNA is TGTGCCAGCAGCCCCGGACAGCTTTGGGAAGAGCAGTTCTTC. Its protein is CASSPGQLWEEQFF. Full variable domain (remainder filled in from reference TRBV7-7 and TRBJ2-1): GAGVSQSPRYKVTKRGQDVTLRCDPISSHATLYWYQQALGQGPEFLTYFNYEAQPDKSGLPSDRFSAERPEGSISTLTIQRTEQRDSAMYRCASSPGQLWEEQFFGPGTRLTVL.

V usage is TRBV7-2 and J usage is TRBJ2-3; 11 nucleotides match TRBD2. J lost 2 bases, V lost 5 bases, and 9 bases had no gene match. This CDR3 has 17 residues. Looked up from germline, CDR1 is SGHTA and CDR2 is FQGNSA. CDR3 residues: CASSPRTSGSITDTQYF. For the CDR3, the DNA is TGTGCCAGCAGCCCTAGGACTAGCGGGTCCATCACAGATACGCAGTATTTT.

This clone has just one count. Here the CDR3 omits its conserved ending phenylalanine or tryptophan, so a read error is the likely source. The chain has TRBV5-1 and TRBJ2-7, with TRBD1 matching 8 bases. The CDR3 has 17 amino acids. V trimming: 1 base; J trimming: 6 bases; junction bases outside the gene matches: 15. CDR1 and CDR2 (germline): SGHRS, YFSETQ. In DNA, the CDR3 is TGCGCCAGCAGCTTGAGAAGTTCGCAGGGGGCGGGTCGCGAGCAGTACCTC. Its protein product is CASSLRSSQGAGREQYL.

This clone has a handful of counts. The chain is built from TRBV7-2 and TRBJ2-1; 15 bases map to TRBD2. Germline CDR1 reads SGHTA; CDR2 reads FQGNSA. Trimming removed 5 bases from V and 12 bases from J; junction bases left unmatched: 8. There are 15 residues in the CDR3. The CDR3 loop is CASSPPGLAGGGQFF. CDR3 nucleotides: TGTGCCAGCAGCCCCCCCGGACTAGCGGGAGGGGGGCAGTTCTTC.

The chain links TRBV6-5 to TRBJ1-2, with 8 nucleotides matching TRBD1. J lost 5 bases, V lost 7 bases, and 12 bases had no gene match. Germline loops: CDR1 MNHEY, CDR2 SVGAGI. This CDR3 spans 15 amino acids. CDR3 protein: CASTQPGQGSYGYTF. For the CDR3, the DNA is TGTGCCAGCACCCAGCCCGGACAGGGCTCATATGGCTACACCTTC.

With respect to this clone: Germline is not matched at one junction end, which may reflect a read error. The J gene is TRBJ2-1, the V gene TRBV7-7, with unresolved D. CDR1 and CDR2 (germline): SSHAT, FNYEAQ (reference sequence). The CDR3 totals 13 residues. CDR3 nucleotides: TGTGCCAACAGCTTAGTTGCCTCCCAGGAGCAGTTCTTC. The encoded protein is CANSLVASQEQFF.

This chain uses TRBV9 with TRBJ2-3, with 7 bases identical to TRBD2. Trimming cost V 1 base and J 6 bases; bases outside gene matches: 8. This CDR3 is built from 15 residues. Per the germline V gene, CDR1 is SGDLS and CDR2 is YYNGEE. The CDR3 DNA follows: TGTGCCAGCAGCGTACGAAGCGGGGCAGGGGATACGCAGTATTTT. Its translation is CASSVRSGAGDTQYF.

This chain connects TRBV11-2 to TRBJ2-6; unclear D gene. The germline V and J ends were trimmed by 1 base and 1 base, with 8 bases remaining between them. Per germline, CDR1 SGHAT and CDR2 FQNNGV. The CDR3 has 16 amino acids. The CDR3 sequence is CASSLGHWSGANVLTF. CDR3 coding DNA: TGTGCCAGCAGCTTAGGGCATTGGTCTGGGGCCAACGTCCTGACTTTC.

A few counts support this clone. The CDR3 nucleotides are TGTGCCAGCAGCTTATTGGCGGGGGGGCGAGATACGCAGTATTTT. This sequence encodes CASSLLAGGRDTQYF. V and J are TRBV11-2 and TRBJ2-3, with TRBD2 identical over 9 bases. There are 15 residues in the CDR3. CDR1 and CDR2 from the germline V gene are SGHAT and FQNNGV. The J segment lost 5 bases and the V segment lost 2 bases, leaving 5 bases of the junction unmatched.

For the CDR3, the DNA is TGTGCCAGCAGCGTAGGGGGGCGGGAGGCCTACAATGAGCAGTTCTTC. As protein: CASSVGGREAYNEQFF. The chain recombines TRBV9 with TRBJ2-1, with 8 bases aligning to TRBD2. The germline gives CDR1 SGDLS, CDR2 YYNGEE. V dropped 0 bases and J dropped 2; count of bases not matched to a gene: 4. The CDR3 runs to 16 residues.

The rearrangement uses TRBV29-1 and TRBJ2-5, with D possibly TRBD1 on 5 matching bases. Trimming cost V 7 bases and J 5 bases, with 14 bases left between them. Germline V lookup: CDR1 SQVTM, CDR2 ANQGSEA. This CDR3 is built from 12 residues. The CDR3 region is CSARVAGETQYF. In DNA, the CDR3 is TGCAGCGCCAGGGTGGCCGGGGAGACCCAGTACTTC.

The chain carries TRBV5-1 and TRBJ1-1; D not resolved. CDR3 length: 13 residues. CDR1 and CDR2 from the germline V gene are SGHRS and YFSETQ. V was shortened by 1 base and J by 3 bases, with 7 bases between the two germline ends. CDR3 DNA: TGCGCCAGCAGCTTGTCCGAGGACACTGAAGCTTTCTTT. Translation gives CASSLSEDTEAFF. The full variable domain, completed using reference TRBV5-1 and TRBJ1-1, is KAGVTQTPRYLIKTRGQQVTLSCSPISGHRSVSWYQQTPGQGLQFLFEYFSETQRNKGNFPGRFSGRQFSNSRSEMNVSTLELGDSALYLCASSLSEDTEAFFGQGTRLTVV.